Each of the 23 T cell receptor beta chains below was sequenced from the same sample in a study of PD-1 blockade in classical Hodgkin lymphoma. Method: immunoSEQ multiplex PCR; TCRdb's copy keeps in-frame clones and lacks some. The repertoire includes 11,000 or so clones, approximately 77% of them detected once, and roughly 35% sits in the top ten. Each of the patients experienced relapse following autologous stem cell transplantation, and their brentuximab vedotin exposure differed. Sample: peripheral blood mononuclear cells (PBMCs), taken at baseline. All receptors come from a human donor with classical Hodgkin lymphoma.

This rearrangement joins TRBV5-1 to TRBJ2-5, with no clear D. Trimming shortened V by 2 bases and J by 0 bases, and 2 bases separated the two germline ends. The V gene's germline CDR1 is SGHRS and CDR2 YFSETQ. This CDR3 comprises 12 residues. CDR3 sequence: CASSLDQETQYF. CDR3 coding DNA: TGCGCCAGCAGCTTAGACCAAGAGACCCAGTACTTC.

V and J are TRBV9 and TRBJ1-5, with D tentatively TRBD1 (5 bases). The CDR3 covers 15 residues. Germline values: CDR1 SGDLS, CDR2 YYNGEE. Between the trimmed V and J ends, which lost 0 bases and 5 bases, there was a span of 12 bases. CDR3 sequence: CASSVDSGTHQPQHF. In DNA, the CDR3 is TGTGCCAGCAGCGTAGATTCAGGGACCCATCAGCCCCAGCATTTT.

J is TRBJ2-5 and V is TRBV5-1; unclear D gene. The CDR3 spans 14 residues. V lost 4 bases and J 1 base, leaving 11 bases between the germline ends. The germline V gene has CDR1 SGHRS and CDR2 YFSETQ. CDR3 sequence reads: CASSPLVIQETQYF. In DNA form, the CDR3 reads TGCGCCAGCAGCCCATTAGTAATCCAAGAGACCCAGTACTTC.

The chain joins TRBV6-1 to TRBJ2-5; D is undetermined. Trimming shortened V by 7 bases and J by 5 bases, and 14 bases separated the two germline ends. This CDR3 comprises 13 residues. Per the germline V gene, CDR1 is MNHNS and CDR2 is SASEGT. The CDR3 loop is CASNLRRQETQYF. In nucleotides, the CDR3 is TGTGCCAGCAACCTGCGGCGTCAGGAGACCCAGTACTTC.

This chain links TRBV6-5 with TRBJ2-3, with a tentative D call TRBD1 (8 bases). The CDR3 has 14 residues. The germline V gene encodes CDR1 MNHEY and CDR2 SVGAGI. The V gene lost 8 bases and the J gene lost 1 base, with 13 bases spanning the gap. CDR3 in amino acids: CASGGDRRTDTQYF. Here the CDR3 DNA reads TGTGCCAGCGGGGGGGACAGGCGCACAGATACGCAGTATTTT.

This clone is medium-sized. The rearrangement joins TRBV19 to TRBJ2-5; either TRBD1 or TRBD2 may fit D (6 bases each). This CDR3 has 12 residues. V lost 4 bases to trimming and J lost 7 bases, with 10 bases between them. Germline assignment: CDR1 LNHDA and CDR2 SQIVND (reference sequence). CDR3 DNA sequence: TGTGCCAGTAGTACGGGGGCTGGGACCCAGTACTTC. It is translated as CASSTGAGTQYF.

The chain is built from TRBV11-3 and TRBJ2-1, with 11 nucleotides matching TRBD1. The trim removed 4 bases at V and 3 bases at J, leaving 5 bases unmatched. The CDR3 totals 16 residues. Germline CDR1 and CDR2: SGHNT and YENEEA. The CDR3 DNA reads as TGTGCCAGCAGCTCTAAGGACAGGGGGCTCTACAATGAGCAGTTCTTC. Protein product: CASSSKDRGLYNEQFF.

This clone was observed a handful of times. The chain uses TRBV2 and TRBJ1-2, with D hard to call. V lost 4 bases, J lost 7 bases, and 13 bases lay in between. This CDR3 is 13 amino acids long. Germline CDR1 is SNHLY and CDR2 is FYNNEI. The CDR3 spells CASSADSPGGYTF. CDR3 nucleotide sequence: TGTGCCAGCAGTGCCGATAGCCCGGGTGGCTACACCTTC.

A few counts support this clone. V gene TRBV7-2 combines with J gene TRBJ1-4; no reliable D call. CDR1 SGHTA and CDR2 FQGNSA come from the germline V gene. Trimming shortened V by 1 base and J by 2 bases, and 5 bases separated the two germline ends. The CDR3 totals 14 residues. CDR3 sequence reads: CASSLDSTNEKLFF. The DNA of the CDR3 is TGTGCCAGCAGCTTAGATAGCACTAATGAAAAACTGTTTTTT. Filled out from reference TRBV7-2 and TRBJ1-4, the complete variable domain reads GAGVSQSPSNKVTEKGKDVELRCDPISGHTALYWYRQSLGQGLEFLIYFQGNSAPDKSGLPSDRFSAERTGGSVSTLTIQRTQQEDSAVYLCASSLDSTNEKLFFGSGTQLSVL.

The chain combines TRBV6-6 with TRBJ1-4, with D unresolved. V gave up 2 bases and J gave up 5 bases, with 9 bases separating them. CDR1 and CDR2 from the germline V gene are MNHNY and SVGAGI (reference sequence). CDR3 length equals 14 residues. CDR3: CASSYSNTNEKLFF. The CDR3, as DNA: TGTGCCAGCAGTTACAGCAATACCAATGAAAAACTGTTTTTT.

This clone has just a few counts. Here the CDR3 reads CASSYGENYEQYV. The CDR3 DNA is TGTGCCAGCAGTTACGGGGAAAACTACGAGCAGTACGTC. The chain has TRBV6-8 and TRBJ2-7; the D is unclear. Trimming removed 2 bases from V and 3 bases from J, with 8 bases in between. The length of the CDR3 is 13 residues. Germline V gene sequence: CDR1 MNHGY, CDR2 SAAAGT.

The sample holds a few counts of this clone. The chain combines TRBV19 with TRBJ2-3; no definite D call. The CDR3 totals 13 residues. The germline gives CDR1 LNHDA, CDR2 SQIVND (reference sequence). V was cut by 8 bases and J by 2 bases, with 11 bases left in between. The DNA for the CDR3 is TGTGCCAGTGGACGGATAGTCACAGATACGCAGTATTTT. Protein: CASGRIVTDTQYF.

The V and J genes are TRBV6-4 and TRBJ2-7, with D possibly being TRBD1 or TRBD2 (6 bases each). V gave up 10 bases and J gave up 4 bases, with 17 bases separating them. This CDR3 has 13 amino acids. In germline, CDR1 is MRHNA, CDR2 SNTAGT. CDR3 nucleotide sequence: TGTGCCATCGGGGGCGGCCCACTATACGAGCAGTACGTC. Its translation is CAIGGGPLYEQYV.

V gene TRBV28 combines with J gene TRBJ2-2; 13 bases map to TRBD2. Germline V lookup: CDR1 MDHEN, CDR2 SYDVKM. The CDR3 is made up of 19 amino acids. V trimming: 5 bases; J trimming: 3 bases; junction bases outside the gene matches: 12. CDR3 coding DNA: TGTGCCAGCAGTCCCCTAAGACTAGCGGGGGGCCTGGACACCGGGGAGCTGTTTTTT. This sequence encodes CASSPLRLAGGLDTGELFF.

There are a few counts of this clone. This rearrangement joins TRBV18 to TRBJ2-3; 9 nucleotides line up with TRBD1. The CDR3 has 15 amino acids. Germline CDR1 and CDR2: KGHSH and LQKENI. Losses at the gene ends were 2 bases for V and 4 bases for J; bases not matched to a gene: 4. As DNA, the CDR3 is TGTGCCAGCTCACCATCCGACAGGGGGTCAGATACGCAGTATTTT. This gives the protein CASSPSDRGSDTQYF.

The chain uses TRBV29-1 and TRBJ1-2; 7 nucleotides match TRBD1. This CDR3 has 13 amino acids. V gave up 7 bases and J gave up 4 bases; unmatched junction bases: 9. Per the germline V gene, CDR1 is SQVTM and CDR2 is ANQGSEA. In DNA, the CDR3 is TGCAGCGCTCGACAGGGCAAACTCTATGGCTACACCTTC. Translating it yields CSARQGKLYGYTF.

The chain recombines TRBV6-5 with TRBJ2-2, with no clear D. Germline-derived CDR1 and CDR2 are MNHEY and SVGAGI. V was pared by 2 bases and J by 0 bases, with 7 bases between. The CDR3 has 15 amino acids. The CDR3 loop reads CASSYETPNTGELFF. CDR3 coding DNA: TGTGCCAGCAGTTACGAGACTCCGAACACCGGGGAGCTGTTTTTT.

The rearrangement joins TRBV7-2 to TRBJ1-5; D not resolved. With 3 bases removed from V and 6 bases from J, the gap between germline ends came to 6 bases. The germline gives CDR1 SGHTA, CDR2 FQGNSA. This CDR3 has 12 amino acids. Here the CDR3 reads CASSFGGQPQHF. The CDR3, as DNA: TGTGCCAGCAGCTTTGGAGGTCAGCCCCAGCATTTT.

V usage is TRBV12-1 and J usage is TRBJ1-1; the table's D call, TRBD1, has no DNA check behind it. TRBV12-1 is designated a pseudogene. The CDR3 sequence is 14 residues long. CDR3 coding DNA: TGTGCCAGCAGGGCCGGGACAGGGGTGACTGAAGCTTTCTTT. As protein: CASRAGTGVTEAFF.

The J gene is TRBJ2-7, the V gene TRBV7-9, with a weak D call TRBD1 (6 bases). The CDR3 is 14 amino acids. Germline V gene data show CDR1 as SEHNR and CDR2 as FQNEAQ (reference sequence). The V end was cut by 4 bases, the J end by 0 bases, with 10 bases between. CDR3 loop: CASSYRDTSYEQYF. In nucleotides, the CDR3 is TGTGCCAGCAGCTACCGGGACACCTCCTACGAGCAGTACTTC.

As for this clone: One end of the junction does not line up with germline, which may come from a read error. The chain combines TRBV25-1 with TRBJ2-5, with TRBD1 as a possible D gene (6 bases). The CDR3 consists of 16 residues. Germline CDR1 is MGHDK and CDR2 is SYGVNS. Here the CDR3 DNA reads TGTGCCAGCAGGGAATTAGGGGCTGGGGGCTCTGAGACCCAGTACTTC. It yields the protein CASRELGAGGSETQYF.

This clone was seen a handful of times. This sequence joins TRBV7-9 and TRBJ2-7; D is unresolved. V dropped 4 bases and J dropped 1 base, with 8 bases sitting between them. The CDR3 has 13 amino acids. Germline CDR1 and CDR2: SEHNR and FQNEAQ (reference sequence). In nucleotides, the CDR3 is TGTGCCAGCAGCTCACCCCATTCCTACGAGCAGTACGTC. Its translation is CASSSPHSYEQYV.

The chain recombines TRBV10-3 with TRBJ2-6, with D perhaps matching TRBD1 (5 bases). The germline V and J ends were trimmed by 6 bases and 0 bases, with 15 bases remaining between them. The CDR3 sequence is 17 residues long. Germline V gives CDR1 ENHRY, CDR2 SYGVKD. The CDR3 is CAISTLGPYSGANVLTF. The DNA for the CDR3 is TGTGCCATCAGCACCCTGGGGCCCTACTCTGGGGCCAACGTCCTGACTTTC.